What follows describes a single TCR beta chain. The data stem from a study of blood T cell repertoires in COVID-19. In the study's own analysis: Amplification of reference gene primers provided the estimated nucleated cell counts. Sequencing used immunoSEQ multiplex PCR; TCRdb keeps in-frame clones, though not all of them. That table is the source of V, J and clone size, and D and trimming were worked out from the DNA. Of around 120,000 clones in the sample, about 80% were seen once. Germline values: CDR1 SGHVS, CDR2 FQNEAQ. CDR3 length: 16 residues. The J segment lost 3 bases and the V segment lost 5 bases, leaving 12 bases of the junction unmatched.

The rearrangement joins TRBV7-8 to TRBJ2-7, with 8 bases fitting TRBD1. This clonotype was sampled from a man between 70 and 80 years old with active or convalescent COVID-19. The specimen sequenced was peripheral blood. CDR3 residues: CASSQPGTGLNYEQYF. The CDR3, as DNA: TGTGCCAGCAGCCAGCCCGGGACAGGATTAAACTACGAGCAGTACTTC.